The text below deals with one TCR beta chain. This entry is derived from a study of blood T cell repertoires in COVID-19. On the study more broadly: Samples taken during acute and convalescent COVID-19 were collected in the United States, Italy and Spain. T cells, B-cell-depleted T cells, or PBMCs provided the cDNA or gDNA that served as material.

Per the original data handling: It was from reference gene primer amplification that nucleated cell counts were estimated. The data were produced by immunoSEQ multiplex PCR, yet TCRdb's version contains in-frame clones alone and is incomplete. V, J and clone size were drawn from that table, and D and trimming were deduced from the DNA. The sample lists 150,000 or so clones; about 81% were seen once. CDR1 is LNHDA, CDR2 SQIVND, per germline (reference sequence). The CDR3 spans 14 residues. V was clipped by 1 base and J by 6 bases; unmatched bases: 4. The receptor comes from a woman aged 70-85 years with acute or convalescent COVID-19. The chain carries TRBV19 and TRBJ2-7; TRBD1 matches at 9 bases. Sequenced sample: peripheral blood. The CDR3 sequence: CASSIVGQGVEQYF. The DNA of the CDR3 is TGTGCCAGTAGTATAGTGGGACAGGGAGTCGAGCAGTACTTC. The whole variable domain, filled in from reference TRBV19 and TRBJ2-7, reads DGGITQSPKYLFRKEGQNVTLSCEQNLNHDAMYWYRQDPGQGLRLIYYSQIVNDFQKGDIAEGYSVSREKKESFPLTVTSAQKNPTAFYLCASSIVGQGVEQYFGPGTRLTVT.